This TCR beta chain was sequenced for a study of T cells in Graves' hyperthyroidism and ophthalmopathy (dated by TCRdb to between 2018 and 2020). For the wider study: Peripheral blood samples were taken at initial diagnosis, before any treatment was given. Once sampling was done, hyperthyroidism patients were given methimazole at a starting dose of 30 mg daily, whereas ophthalmopathy patients were given high-dose intravenous methylprednisolone. In addition, the study compared T-cell repertoires in thyroid tissue and in blood from several Graves' hyperthyroidism patients. The 95 to 100 discovery patients were randomly divided into training and test sets at a 7:3 ratio. The paper reports TCR Vbeta CDR3 sequencing of approximately 140 peripheral blood samples: 43 ophthalmopathy, roughly 80 hyperthyroidism and roughly 17 progressor patients. Whether ophthalmopathy could be predicted prospectively was tested in an independent validation cohort made up of about 18 hyperthyroidism patients plus 17 patients who later progressed to ophthalmopathy. TCR V-J signatures able to tell the groups apart were searched for in a discovery cohort of some 100 patients, of whom roughly 42 had Graves' ophthalmopathy and around 58 had stable Graves' hyperthyroidism.

Stable Graves' hyperthyroidism was defined as the absence of progression to ophthalmopathy over 18 months of follow-up. Hyperthyroidism patients were aged 18 to 65 years and newly diagnosed, with disease duration of less than 2 months. Patients with uncontrolled infections, other autoimmune diseases, pregnancy or lactation were excluded. Diagnoses were established on the basis of clinical symptoms, serum thyroxine and TRAb, thyroid ultrasound, and orbital computed tomography. PBMCs were separated from under 12 ml of fresh peripheral blood using Ficoll-Paque density gradient centrifugation. Total RNA was extracted with Trizol reagent, and quality was checked on an Agilent 2100 Bioanalyzer. Of note for this clonotype: The antigen it recognizes is unknown. No base quality values were provided; no much bigger clone lies one nucleotide off.

Deletion took 2 bases off V and 5 bases off J, with a span of 14 bases between the germline ends. The germline V gene gives CDR1 as SGHRS and CDR2 as YFSETQ. The CDR3 spans 15 residues, from the cysteine through the phenylalanine. Only CDR3 DNA is held: 45 bases, read in frame from base 1. Beyond this particular receptor, the publication reports: During validation, the model predicted progression to ophthalmopathy a median of approximately 6.5 months ahead of onset, with around 71% sensitivity and almost 75% specificity. Most expanded thyroid clonotypes (frequency above 0.001) were also detected in blood, a finding suggesting that blood repertoires may reflect thyroid immune responses. Ophthalmopathy was separated from stable hyperthyroidism by a 13 V-J signature model, with approximately 89% sensitivity and 81% to 82% specificity obtained in cross-validation and 80%/75% obtained in testing. Sample size was not statistically predetermined, and investigators were not blinded to group allocation.

TCR beta CDR3 regions were amplified from RNA transcripts. For the first round of RT-PCR on the TCR CDR3, the HTBI primer set was used together with the Qiagen OneStep RT-PCR kit. The libraries were constructed in a second round of multiplex PCR and then size-selected and purified. The libraries were sequenced on an Illumina HiSeq2000 using paired-end 100 bp reads. As for the authors' bioinformatics: Raw data were processed with SOAPnuke, discarding reads with adapters, uncalled bases, mean Phred below 15, or no exact constant-primer or identifier match. High-quality paired reads were merged using COPE v1.2.5, and each unique nucleotide sequence was defined as a clonotype. MiTCR v1.1 was used to align the clonotypes against IMGT TRBV, TRBD and TRBJ reference segments. Analysis was restricted to V-J combinations with a frequency above 0.0001, which covered 99.2% of repertoires. A TCS score was defined as the ratio between F50 (clonal expansion) and ExV (chaos), using BLOSUM62-based TCRdist between CDR3 peptides within each V-J. Welch's t-statistics and random forest reduced 514 V-J features to 10 to 15, which were used in a naive Bayes classifier (R e1071). The raw public reads went through TCRdb reprocessing: fastp at Q25, MiXCR clone calling, in-frame beta chains kept. Every CDR3 protein is listed once, alongside the most common genes and DNA of its rows. The V and J calls were determined by TCRdb, not by the authors. The sample table contains 600,000 to 750,000 distinct CDR3 sequences; only one count was recorded for roughly a sixth of them. The ten largest make up about 14% of the sample.

The clonotype comes from a man aged 50 or older with Graves' hyperthyroidism. The sequenced sample was blood. This sequence uses TRBV5-1 and TRBJ1-5; no confident D gene assignment can be made. The nucleotides read TGCGCCAGCAGCTTCCGGACGGCAAGGGATCAGCCCCAGCATTTT. It specifies CASSFRTARDQPQHF.